Here is one TCR beta chain with its context. This clone's antigen is unknown. Per-base quality was not reported, and no clone a single base away is much larger than it. No immune events, such as infections, were documented for the healthy donors during the collection period. Blood repertoires from healthy donors were used as a training cohort for calibrating time-dependent variance in a beta-binomial model of differential abundance of T-cell clones. The training cohort was composed of roughly ten healthy donors, 3 female and 7 male. Donor ages ranged from about 29 to 70 years, with an average of 43 years. Whole blood, obtained from a commercial supplier, was collected from each healthy donor at three time points spaced roughly 2 weeks apart. For immunosequencing, genomic DNA was extracted from whole blood that had not been sorted. This sample was included in a study of identifying expanded T cells in peripheral blood (dated by TCRdb to about 2019). At the level of the whole study: Separate aliquots of the same genomic DNA pool were sequenced to produce technical replicates, and four replicates were compared in pairs.

The CDR3 spans 14 residues, from the cysteine through the phenylalanine. Of the read, only the CDR3 DNA is kept; its 42 bases are in frame from base 1. CDR1 and CDR2 are drawn from the germline V gene: SGHDT, YYEEEE. Relative to germline, V is missing 3 bases and J is missing 4 bases, with 4 bases of the junction outside any gene match. Study-level results and caveats: Variance in clone template counts between approximately 2-week samples significantly increased with total template count across all healthy donors. It was expected by the authors that biological variance in healthy repertoires might increase further over much longer intervals, such as months to years. Across all healthy-donor time intervals, the beta-binomial model significantly lowered both the number of clones called differentially abundant and the false-positive rate. The binomial model flagged roughly 1.2 differentially abundant clones between technical replicates but about 16.4 over around two weeks and roughly 20 over around 4 weeks.

The immunoSEQ Assay, which uses bias-controlled multiplex PCR amplification of genomic DNA, was used to profile TCRbeta CDR3 regions. The authors' pipeline ran thus. To quantify the absolute abundance of each unique TCRbeta CDR3 region, the sequences were collapsed and filtered. Differential abundance was assessed using a binomial (Fisher-equivalent) model and a beta-binomial model in which time-dependent variance fitted from healthy donors was added. Clones with fewer than 5 combined templates were excluded, and clones with Benjamini-Hochberg FDR below 0.01 were called differentially abundant. The form v = (b*log(k)+a)^2 was used to model beta-binomial variance as a function of total template count across the two samples. TCRdb took over this immuneACCESS table, retaining in-frame rearrangements with V and J assigned. Such tables are incomplete; in checked studies, under half of the missing clones stem from an unresolved V gene, and the remainder is unexplained. V, J and clone size derive from that table, while D and trimming were established from the DNA sequence. The sample data list tens of thousands of clones, and roughly 81% of these were observed just once. Just under 4.5% of the sample is in the top ten clones.

Recombination connected TRBV5-6 to TRBJ2-1; the junction holds 7 bases that match TRBD1. Sequencing input: blood. The source of this sequence is a person between 18 and 75 years old in good health. The DNA reads TGTGCCAGCAGCTCCAAGACAGGGTACAATGAGCAGTTCTTC. This yields the protein CASSSKTGYNEQFF. The variable domain in full, with residues beyond the CDR3 obtained from the reference TRBV5-6 and TRBJ2-1 genes, is DAGVTQSPTHLIKTRGQQVTLRCSPKSGHDTVSWYQQALGQGPQFIFQYYEEEERQRGNFPDRFSGHQFPNYSSELNVNALLLGDSALYLCASSSKTGYNEQFFGPGTRLTVL.